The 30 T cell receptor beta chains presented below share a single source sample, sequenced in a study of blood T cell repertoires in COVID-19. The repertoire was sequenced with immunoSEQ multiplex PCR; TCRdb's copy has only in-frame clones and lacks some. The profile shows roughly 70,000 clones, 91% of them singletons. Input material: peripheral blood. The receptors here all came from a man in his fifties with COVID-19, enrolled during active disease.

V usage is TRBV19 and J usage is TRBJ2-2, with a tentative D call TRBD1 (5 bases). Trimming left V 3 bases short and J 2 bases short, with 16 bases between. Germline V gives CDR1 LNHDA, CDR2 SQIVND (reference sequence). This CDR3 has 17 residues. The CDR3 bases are TGTGCCAGTAGTATGGGGCCAACAGGTGCAAACACCGGGGAGCTGTTTTTT. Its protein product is CASSMGPTGANTGELFF.

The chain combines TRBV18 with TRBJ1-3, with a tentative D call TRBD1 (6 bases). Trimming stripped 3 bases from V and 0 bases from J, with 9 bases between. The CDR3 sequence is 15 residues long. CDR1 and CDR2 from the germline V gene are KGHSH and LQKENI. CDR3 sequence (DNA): TGTGCCAGCTCACCCGGACAGAGCTCTGGAAACACCATATATTTT. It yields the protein CASSPGQSSGNTIYF.

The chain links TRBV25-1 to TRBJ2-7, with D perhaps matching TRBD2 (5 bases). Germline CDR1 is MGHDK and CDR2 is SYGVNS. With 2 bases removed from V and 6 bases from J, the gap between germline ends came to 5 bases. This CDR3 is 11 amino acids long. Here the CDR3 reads CASSEGSEQYF. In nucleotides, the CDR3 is TGTGCCAGCAGTGAAGGGAGCGAGCAGTACTTC.

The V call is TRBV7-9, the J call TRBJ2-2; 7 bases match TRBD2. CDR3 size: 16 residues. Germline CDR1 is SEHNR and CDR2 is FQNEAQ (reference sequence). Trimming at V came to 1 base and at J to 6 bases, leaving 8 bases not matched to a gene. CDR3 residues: CASSLGSGRLAGELFF. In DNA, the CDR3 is TGTGCCAGCAGCTTAGGATCCGGGAGGTTGGCCGGGGAGCTGTTTTTT.

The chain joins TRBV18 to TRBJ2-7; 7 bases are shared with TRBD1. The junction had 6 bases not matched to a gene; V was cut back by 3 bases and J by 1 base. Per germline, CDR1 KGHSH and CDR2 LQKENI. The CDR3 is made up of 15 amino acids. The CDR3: CASSPLGQPSYEQYF. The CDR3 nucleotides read TGTGCCAGCTCACCGCTGGGACAGCCTTCCTACGAGCAGTACTTC.

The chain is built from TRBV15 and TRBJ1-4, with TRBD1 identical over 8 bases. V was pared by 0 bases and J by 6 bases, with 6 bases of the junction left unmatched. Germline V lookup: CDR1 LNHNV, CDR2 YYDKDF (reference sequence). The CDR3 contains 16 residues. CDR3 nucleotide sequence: TGTGCCACCAGCAGAGATCAGGACAGGGAACATGAAAAACTGTTTTTT. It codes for CATSRDQDREHEKLFF. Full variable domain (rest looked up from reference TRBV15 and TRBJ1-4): DAMVIQNPRYQVTQFGKPVTLSCSQTLNHNVMYWYQQKSSQAPKLLFHYYDKDFNNEADTPDNFQSRRPNTSFCFLDIRSPGLGDTAMYLCATSRDQDREHEKLFFGSGTQLSVL.

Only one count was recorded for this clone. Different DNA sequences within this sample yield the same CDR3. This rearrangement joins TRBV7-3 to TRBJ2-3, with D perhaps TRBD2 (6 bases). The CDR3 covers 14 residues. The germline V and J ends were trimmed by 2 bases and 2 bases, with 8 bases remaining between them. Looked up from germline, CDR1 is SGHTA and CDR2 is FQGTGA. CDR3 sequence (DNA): TGTGCCAGCAGCTTAGCGGGGATCACAGATACGCAGTATTTT. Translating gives CASSLAGITDTQYF.

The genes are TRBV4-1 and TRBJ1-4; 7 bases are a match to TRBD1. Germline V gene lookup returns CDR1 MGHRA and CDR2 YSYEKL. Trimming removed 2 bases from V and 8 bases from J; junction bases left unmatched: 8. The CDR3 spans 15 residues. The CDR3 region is CASSQIDRDREKLFF. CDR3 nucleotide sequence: TGCGCCAGCAGCCAAATCGACAGGGATCGGGAAAAACTGTTTTTT.

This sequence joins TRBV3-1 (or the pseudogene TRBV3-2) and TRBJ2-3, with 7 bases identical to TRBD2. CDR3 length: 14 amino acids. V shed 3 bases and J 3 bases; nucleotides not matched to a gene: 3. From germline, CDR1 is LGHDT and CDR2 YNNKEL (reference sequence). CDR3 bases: TGTGCCAGCAGCCAGGGCGGGAGTACAGATACGCAGTATTTT. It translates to CASSQGGSTDTQYF.

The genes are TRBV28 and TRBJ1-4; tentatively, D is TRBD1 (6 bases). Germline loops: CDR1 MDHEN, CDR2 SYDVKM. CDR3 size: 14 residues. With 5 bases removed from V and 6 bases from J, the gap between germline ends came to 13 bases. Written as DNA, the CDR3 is TGTGCCAGCAGTCCACCCGGGACATATGAAAAACTGTTTTTT. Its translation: CASSPPGTYEKLFF.

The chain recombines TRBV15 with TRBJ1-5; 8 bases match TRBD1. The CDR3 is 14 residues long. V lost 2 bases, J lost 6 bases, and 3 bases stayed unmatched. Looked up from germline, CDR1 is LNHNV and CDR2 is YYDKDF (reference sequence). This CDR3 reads CATSRNRGIQPQHF. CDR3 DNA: TGTGCCACCAGCAGAAACAGGGGGATTCAGCCCCAGCATTTT. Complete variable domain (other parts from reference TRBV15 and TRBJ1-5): DAMVIQNPRYQVTQFGKPVTLSCSQTLNHNVMYWYQQKSSQAPKLLFHYYDKDFNNEADTPDNFQSRRPNTSFCFLDIRSPGLGDTAMYLCATSRNRGIQPQHFGDGTRLSIL.

The CDR3 sequence: CASSSGAPGELFF. CDR3 nucleotide sequence: TGTGCCAGCAGCTCGGGAGCTCCCGGGGAGCTGTTTTTT. The chain combines TRBV5-4 with TRBJ2-2; maybe TRBD2 (6 bases). CDR3 size: 13 residues. Trimming took off 3 bases at V and 6 bases at J, with 9 bases between the two ends. CDR1 and CDR2 (germline): SGHNT, YYREEE (reference sequence). The complete variable domain, with remaining parts taken from reference TRBV5-4 and TRBJ2-2, reads ETGVTQSPTHLIKTRGQQVTLRCSSQSGHNTVSWYQQALGQGPQFIFQYYREEENGRGNFPPRFSGLQFPNYSSELNVNALELDDSALYLCASSSGAPGELFFGEGSRLTVL.

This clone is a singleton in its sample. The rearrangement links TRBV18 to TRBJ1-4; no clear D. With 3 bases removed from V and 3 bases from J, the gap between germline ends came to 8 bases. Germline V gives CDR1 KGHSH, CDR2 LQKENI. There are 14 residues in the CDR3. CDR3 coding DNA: TGTGCCAGCTCACCGAATCCAGCTAATGAAAAACTGTTTTTT. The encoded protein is CASSPNPANEKLFF.

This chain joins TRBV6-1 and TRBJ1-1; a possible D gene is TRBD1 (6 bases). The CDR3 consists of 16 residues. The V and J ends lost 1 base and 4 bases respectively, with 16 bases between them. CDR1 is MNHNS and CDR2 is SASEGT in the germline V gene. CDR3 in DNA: TGTGCCAGCAGTGAAGTGCAGGGGTTTTTTGGCACTGAAGCTTTCTTT. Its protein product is CASSEVQGFFGTEAFF.

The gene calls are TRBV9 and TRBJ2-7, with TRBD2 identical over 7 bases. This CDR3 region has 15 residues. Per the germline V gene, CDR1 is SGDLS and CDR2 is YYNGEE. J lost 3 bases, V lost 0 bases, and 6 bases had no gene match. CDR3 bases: TGTGCCAGCAGCGTAGCTATCGGGGGGTACTACGAGCAGTACTTC. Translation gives CASSVAIGGYYEQYF.

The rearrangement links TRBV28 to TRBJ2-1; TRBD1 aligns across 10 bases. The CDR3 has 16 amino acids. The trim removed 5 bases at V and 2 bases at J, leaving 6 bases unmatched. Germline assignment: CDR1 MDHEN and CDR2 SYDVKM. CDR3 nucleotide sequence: TGTGCCAGCAGTCTTACAGGACAGGGGGCCTACAATGAGCAGTTCTTC. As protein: CASSLTGQGAYNEQFF.

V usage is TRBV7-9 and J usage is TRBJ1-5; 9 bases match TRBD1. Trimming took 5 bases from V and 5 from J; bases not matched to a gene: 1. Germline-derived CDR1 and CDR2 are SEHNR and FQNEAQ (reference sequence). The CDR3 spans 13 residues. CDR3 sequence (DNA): TGTGCCAGCAGCAGGGACAGGGATCAGCCCCAGCATTTT. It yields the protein CASSRDRDQPQHF. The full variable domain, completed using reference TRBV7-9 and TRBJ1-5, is DTGVSQNPRHKITKRGQNVTFRCDPISEHNRLYWYRQTLGQGPEFLTYFQNEAQLEKSRLLSDRFSAERPKGSFSTLEIQRTEQGDSAMYLCASSRDRDQPQHFGDGTRLSIL.

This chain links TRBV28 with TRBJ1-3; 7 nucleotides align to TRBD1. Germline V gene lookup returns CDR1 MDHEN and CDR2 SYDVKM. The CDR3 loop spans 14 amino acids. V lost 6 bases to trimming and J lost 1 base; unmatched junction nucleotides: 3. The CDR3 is CASRSTGSGNTIYF. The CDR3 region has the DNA TGTGCCAGCAGATCGACAGGGTCTGGAAACACCATATATTTT.

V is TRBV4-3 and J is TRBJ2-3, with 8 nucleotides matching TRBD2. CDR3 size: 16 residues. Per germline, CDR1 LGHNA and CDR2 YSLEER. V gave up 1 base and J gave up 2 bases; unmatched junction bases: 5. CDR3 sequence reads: CASSQGGSGATDTQYF. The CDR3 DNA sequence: TGCGCCAGCAGCCAAGGAGGTAGCGGGGCCACAGATACGCAGTATTTT.

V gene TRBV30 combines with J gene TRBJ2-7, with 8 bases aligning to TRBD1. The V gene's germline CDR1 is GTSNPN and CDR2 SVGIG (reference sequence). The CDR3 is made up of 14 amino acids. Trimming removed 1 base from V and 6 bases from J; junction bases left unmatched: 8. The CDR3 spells CAWSASGQGGEQYF. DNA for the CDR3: TGTGCCTGGAGTGCCTCCGGACAGGGAGGCGAGCAGTACTTC.

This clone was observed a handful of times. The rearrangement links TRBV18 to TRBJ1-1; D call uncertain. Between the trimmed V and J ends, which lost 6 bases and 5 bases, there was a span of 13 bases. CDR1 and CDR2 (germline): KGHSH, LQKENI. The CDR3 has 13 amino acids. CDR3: CASSPPGKTEAFF. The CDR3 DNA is TGTGCCAGCTCTCCCCCGGGGAAAACTGAAGCTTTCTTT. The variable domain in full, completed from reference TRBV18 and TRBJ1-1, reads NAGVMQNPRHLVRRRGQEARLRCSPMKGHSHVYWYRQLPEEGLKFMVYLQKENIIDESGMPKERFSAEFPKEGPSILRIQQVVRGDSAAYFCASSPPGKTEAFFGQGTRLTVV.

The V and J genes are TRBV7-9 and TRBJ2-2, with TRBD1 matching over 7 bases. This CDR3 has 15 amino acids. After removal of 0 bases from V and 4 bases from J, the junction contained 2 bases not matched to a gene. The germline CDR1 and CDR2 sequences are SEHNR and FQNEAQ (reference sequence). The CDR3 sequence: CASSLAQGVTGELFF. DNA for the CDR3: TGTGCCAGCAGCTTAGCCCAGGGGGTCACCGGGGAGCTGTTTTTT.

The CDR3 loop reads CASSSQGGGQYF. CDR3 in DNA: TGTGCCAGCAGTTCGCAGGGTGGTGGGCAGTACTTC. The J gene is TRBJ2-7, the V gene TRBV28; D may be TRBD1 (5 bases). The CDR3 extends over 12 amino acids. Between the trimmed V and J ends, which lost 4 bases and 9 bases, there was a span of 13 bases. Germline V gene sequence: CDR1 MDHEN, CDR2 SYDVKM.

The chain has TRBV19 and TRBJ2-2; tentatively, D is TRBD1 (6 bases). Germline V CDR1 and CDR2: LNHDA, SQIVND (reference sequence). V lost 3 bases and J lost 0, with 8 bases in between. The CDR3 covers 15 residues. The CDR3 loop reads CASSMGQPNTGELFF. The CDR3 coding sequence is TGTGCCAGTAGTATGGGACAACCGAACACCGGGGAGCTGTTTTTT.

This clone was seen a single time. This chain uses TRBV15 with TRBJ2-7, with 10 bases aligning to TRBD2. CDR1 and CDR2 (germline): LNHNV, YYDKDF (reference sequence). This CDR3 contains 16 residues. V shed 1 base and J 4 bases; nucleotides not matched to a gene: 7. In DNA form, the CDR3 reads TGTGCCACCAGCAGAGTTGTCGGAGCGGGAGGGTACGAGCAGTACTTC. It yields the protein CATSRVVGAGGYEQYF.

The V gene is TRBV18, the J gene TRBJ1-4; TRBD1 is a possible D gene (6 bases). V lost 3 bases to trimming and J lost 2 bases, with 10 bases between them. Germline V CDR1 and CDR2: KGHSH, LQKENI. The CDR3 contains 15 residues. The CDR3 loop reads CASSPIQGTNEKLFF. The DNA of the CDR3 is TGTGCCAGCTCACCGATCCAGGGGACTAATGAAAAACTGTTTTTT.

The CDR3 reads CASSSLILATDTQYF. Written as DNA, the CDR3 is TGTGCCAGCAGTTCGCTCATACTAGCGACAGATACGCAGTATTTT. The rearrangement uses TRBV28 and TRBJ2-3; 7 bases match TRBD2. V shed 4 bases, J shed 3 bases, and the junction held 7 bases outside the gene matches. The germline V gene has CDR1 MDHEN and CDR2 SYDVKM. This CDR3 is 15 amino acids long.

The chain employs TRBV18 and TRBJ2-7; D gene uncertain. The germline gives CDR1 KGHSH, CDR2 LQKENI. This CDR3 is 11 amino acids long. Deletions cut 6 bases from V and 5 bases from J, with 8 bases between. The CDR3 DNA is TGTGCCAGCTCCTTTATTCACGAGCAGTACGTC. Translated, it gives CASSFIHEQYV.

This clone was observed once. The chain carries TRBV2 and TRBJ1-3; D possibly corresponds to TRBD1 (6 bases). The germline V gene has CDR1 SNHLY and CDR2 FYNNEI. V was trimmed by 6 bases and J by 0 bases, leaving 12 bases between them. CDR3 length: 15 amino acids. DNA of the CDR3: TGTGCCAGCAGAGGACAGTTCAGCTCTGGAAACACCATATATTTT. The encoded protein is CASRGQFSSGNTIYF.

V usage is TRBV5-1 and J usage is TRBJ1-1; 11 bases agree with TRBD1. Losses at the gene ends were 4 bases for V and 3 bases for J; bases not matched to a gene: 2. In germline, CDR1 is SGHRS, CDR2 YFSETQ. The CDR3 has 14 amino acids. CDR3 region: CASSPGQGDTEAFF. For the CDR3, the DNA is TGCGCCAGCAGCCCGGGACAGGGGGACACTGAAGCTTTCTTT. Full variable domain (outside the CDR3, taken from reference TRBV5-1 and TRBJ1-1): KAGVTQTPRYLIKTRGQQVTLSCSPISGHRSVSWYQQTPGQGLQFLFEYFSETQRNKGNFPGRFSGRQFSNSRSEMNVSTLELGDSALYLCASSPGQGDTEAFFGQGTRLTVV.